This T cell receptor (beta chain) was recorded in a study of response to subunit inactivated influenza vaccine. The CDR3 has 9 amino acids. V was clipped by 11 bases and J by 6 bases, with 6 bases between them. CDR1 MNHNS and CDR2 SASEGT come from the germline V gene. Study-level results: Few new T cells, the authors suggested, are recruited by each seasonal influenza vaccination.

With regard to this clonotype: Its antigen is as yet unknown.

MiXCR, run by TCRdb on the RT-PCR reads, gives a single entry per CDR3 protein. The sample carries hundreds of thousands of distinct CDR3 sequences, around 16% recorded once. Specimen: PBMCs from blood, collected 11 to 12 days after vaccination. This chain joins TRBV6-1 and TRBJ2-3; unclear D gene. This receptor was obtained from a man aged 50-59 years who received an inactivated influenza vaccine. This CDR3 reads CAPSDTQYF. The CDR3 bases are TGTGCCCCTTCGGATACGCAGTATTTT.